This T cell receptor (beta chain) was recovered during a study of radiotherapy plus CTLA-4 blockade in lung cancer. On the study more broadly: Disease control reached more than 25%, with objective responses in about 19%.

Patients had chemo-refractory metastatic non-small-cell lung cancer and received focal radiation plus CTLA-4 blockade that used ipilimumab. This clone was seen a single time. Its specificity is unknown. Whole-study findings and limits: Response was reportedly best predicted by early blood T cell clone dynamics, with interferon-beta.

Assay used: immunoSEQ multiplex PCR; TCRdb lists only in-frame clones, some missing. This sample carries about 45,000 clones, 70% to 80% of them seen once, and the ten largest clones take 8.3%. Material: peripheral blood, obtained from a patient treated with radiotherapy plus ipilimumab. This receptor was obtained from a human donor with non-small cell lung cancer who had stable disease on radiotherapy plus ipilimumab.

CDR3 bases: TGTGCCAGCACCCAGGGGGGGAGTAGCAATCAGCCCCAGCATTTT. Its protein is CASTQGGSSNQPQHF. The chain joins TRBV7-2 to TRBJ1-5; TRBD1 matches 7 bases. Unmatched junction bases numbered 6, after V lost 7 bases and J lost 0 bases. CDR1 SGHTA and CDR2 FQGNSA come from the germline V gene. This CDR3 comprises 15 residues.